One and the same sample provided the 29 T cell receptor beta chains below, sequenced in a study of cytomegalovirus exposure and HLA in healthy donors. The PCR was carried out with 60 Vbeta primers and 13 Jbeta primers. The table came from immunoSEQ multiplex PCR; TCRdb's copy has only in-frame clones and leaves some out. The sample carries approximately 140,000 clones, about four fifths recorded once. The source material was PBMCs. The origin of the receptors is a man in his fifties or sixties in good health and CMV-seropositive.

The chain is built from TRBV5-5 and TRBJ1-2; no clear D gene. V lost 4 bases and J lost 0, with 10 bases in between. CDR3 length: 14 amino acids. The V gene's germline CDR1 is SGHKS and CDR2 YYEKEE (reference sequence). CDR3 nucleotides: TGTGCCAGCAGCCCTGAAGGAGCTAACTATGGCTACACCTTC. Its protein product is CASSPEGANYGYTF.

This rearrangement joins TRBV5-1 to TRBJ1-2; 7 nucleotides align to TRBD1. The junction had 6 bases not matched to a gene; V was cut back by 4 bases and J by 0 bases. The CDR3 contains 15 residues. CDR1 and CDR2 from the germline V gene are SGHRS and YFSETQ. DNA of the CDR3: TGCGCCAGCAGCACCGGGACAGTAGCTAACTATGGCTACACCTTC. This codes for CASSTGTVANYGYTF. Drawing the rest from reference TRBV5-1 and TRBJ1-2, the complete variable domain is KAGVTQTPRYLIKTRGQQVTLSCSPISGHRSVSWYQQTPGQGLQFLFEYFSETQRNKGNFPGRFSGRQFSNSRSEMNVSTLELGDSALYLCASSTGTVANYGYTFGSGTRLTVV.

CDR3 bases: TGTGCCAGCAGCGCCGGACAGGGGGCAGGGTACGAGCAGTACTTC. Translating gives CASSAGQGAGYEQYF. The rearrangement links TRBV7-2 to TRBJ2-7; TRBD1 aligns across 11 bases. The CDR3 is made up of 15 amino acids. Unmatched junction bases numbered 7, after V lost 5 bases and J lost 4 bases. CDR1 and CDR2 (germline): SGHTA, FQGNSA.

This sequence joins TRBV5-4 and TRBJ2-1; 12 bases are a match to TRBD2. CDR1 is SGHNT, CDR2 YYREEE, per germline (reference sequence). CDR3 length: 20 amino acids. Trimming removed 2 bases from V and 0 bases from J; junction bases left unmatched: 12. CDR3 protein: CASSFIPGTSGSRSYNEQFF. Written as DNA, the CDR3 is TGTGCCAGCAGCTTCATCCCCGGGACTAGCGGGTCCCGCTCCTACAATGAGCAGTTCTTC.

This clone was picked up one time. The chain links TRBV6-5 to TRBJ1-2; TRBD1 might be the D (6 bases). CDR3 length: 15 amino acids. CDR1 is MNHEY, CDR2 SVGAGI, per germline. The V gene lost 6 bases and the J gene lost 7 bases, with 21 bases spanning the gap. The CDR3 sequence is CASRIIQGGRGGYTF. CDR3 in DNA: TGTGCCAGCAGAATAATACAGGGAGGGAGGGGTGGCTACACCTTC.

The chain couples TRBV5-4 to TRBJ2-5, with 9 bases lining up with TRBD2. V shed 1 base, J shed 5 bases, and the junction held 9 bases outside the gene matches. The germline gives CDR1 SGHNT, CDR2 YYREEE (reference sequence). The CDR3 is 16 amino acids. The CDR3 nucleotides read TGTGCCAGCAGCTTGAGGTCTAGCGGGGTGGGGGAGACCCAGTACTTC. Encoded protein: CASSLRSSGVGETQYF.

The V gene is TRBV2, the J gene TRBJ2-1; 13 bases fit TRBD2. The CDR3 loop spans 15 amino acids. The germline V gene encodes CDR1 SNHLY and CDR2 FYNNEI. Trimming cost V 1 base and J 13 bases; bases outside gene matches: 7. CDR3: CASSEETSGRSKQFF. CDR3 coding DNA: TGTGCCAGCAGTGAAGAGACTAGCGGGAGGTCGAAACAGTTCTTC.

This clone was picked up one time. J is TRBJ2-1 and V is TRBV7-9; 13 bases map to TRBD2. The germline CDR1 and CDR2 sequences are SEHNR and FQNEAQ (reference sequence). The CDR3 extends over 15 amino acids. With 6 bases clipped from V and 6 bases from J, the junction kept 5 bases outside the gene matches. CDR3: CASSEGLAGTNEQFF. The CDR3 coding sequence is TGTGCCAGCAGTGAGGGACTAGCGGGGACCAATGAGCAGTTCTTC. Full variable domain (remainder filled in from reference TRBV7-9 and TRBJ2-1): DTGVSQNPRHKITKRGQNVTFRCDPISEHNRLYWYRQTLGQGPEFLTYFQNEAQLEKSRLLSDRFSAERPKGSFSTLEIQRTEQGDSAMYLCASSEGLAGTNEQFFGPGTRLTVL.

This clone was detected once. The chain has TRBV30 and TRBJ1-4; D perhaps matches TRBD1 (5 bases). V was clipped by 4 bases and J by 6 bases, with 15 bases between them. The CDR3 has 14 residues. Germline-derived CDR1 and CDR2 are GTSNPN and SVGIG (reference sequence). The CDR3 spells CAWTAGGTYEKLFF. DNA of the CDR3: TGTGCCTGGACGGCCGGAGGGACCTATGAAAAACTGTTTTTT. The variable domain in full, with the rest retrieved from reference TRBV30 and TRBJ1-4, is SQTIHQWPATLVQPVGSPLSLECTVEGTSNPNLYWYRQAAGRGLQLLFYSVGIGQISSEVPQNLSASRPQDRQFILSSKKLLLSDSGFYLCAWTAGGTYEKLFFGSGTQLSVL.

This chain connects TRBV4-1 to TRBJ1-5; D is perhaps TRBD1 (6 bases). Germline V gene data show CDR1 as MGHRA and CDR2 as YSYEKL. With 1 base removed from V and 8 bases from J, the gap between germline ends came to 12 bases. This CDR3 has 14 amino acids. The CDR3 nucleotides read TGCGCCAGCAGCCAAGTAACAGGGTTCGAGCCCCAGCATTTT. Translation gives CASSQVTGFEPQHF.

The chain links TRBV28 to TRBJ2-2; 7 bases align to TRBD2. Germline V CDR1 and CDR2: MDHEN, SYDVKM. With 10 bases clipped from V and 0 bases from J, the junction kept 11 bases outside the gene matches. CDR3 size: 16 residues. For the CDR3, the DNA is TGTGCCACTATACGGGGGGAACTTTCGAACACCGGGGAGCTGTTTTTT. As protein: CATIRGELSNTGELFF.

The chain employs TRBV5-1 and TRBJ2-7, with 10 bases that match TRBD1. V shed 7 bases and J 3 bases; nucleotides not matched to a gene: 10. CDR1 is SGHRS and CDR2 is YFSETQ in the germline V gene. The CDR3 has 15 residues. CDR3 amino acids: CASGLPGQGIYEQYF. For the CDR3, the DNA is TGCGCCAGCGGGCTGCCGGGACAGGGGATCTACGAGCAGTACTTC.

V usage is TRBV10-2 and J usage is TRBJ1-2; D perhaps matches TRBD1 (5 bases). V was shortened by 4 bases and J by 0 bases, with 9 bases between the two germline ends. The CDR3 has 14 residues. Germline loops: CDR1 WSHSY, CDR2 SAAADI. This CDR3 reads CASSGRGSNYGYTF. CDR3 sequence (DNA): TGCGCCAGCAGTGGAAGGGGTTCTAACTATGGCTACACCTTC.

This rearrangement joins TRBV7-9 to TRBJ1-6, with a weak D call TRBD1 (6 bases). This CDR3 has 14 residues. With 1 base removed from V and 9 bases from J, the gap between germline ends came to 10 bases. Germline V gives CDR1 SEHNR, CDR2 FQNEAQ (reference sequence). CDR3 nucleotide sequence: TGTGCCAGCAGCTTAGTGCCAGGGGTTTCACCCCTCCACTTT. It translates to CASSLVPGVSPLHF. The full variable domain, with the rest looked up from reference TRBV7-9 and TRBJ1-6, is DTGVSQNPRHKITKRGQNVTFRCDPISEHNRLYWYRQTLGQGPEFLTYFQNEAQLEKSRLLSDRFSAERPKGSFSTLEIQRTEQGDSAMYLCASSLVPGVSPLHFGNGTRLTVT.

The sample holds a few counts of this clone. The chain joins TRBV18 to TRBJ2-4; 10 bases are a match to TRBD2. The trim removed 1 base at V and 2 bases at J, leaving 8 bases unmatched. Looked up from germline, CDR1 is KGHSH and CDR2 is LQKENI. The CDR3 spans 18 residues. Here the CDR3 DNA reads TGTGCCAGCTCACCACAGGTGACTAGCGGGCCTACCAAAAACATTCAGTACTTC. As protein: CASSPQVTSGPTKNIQYF.

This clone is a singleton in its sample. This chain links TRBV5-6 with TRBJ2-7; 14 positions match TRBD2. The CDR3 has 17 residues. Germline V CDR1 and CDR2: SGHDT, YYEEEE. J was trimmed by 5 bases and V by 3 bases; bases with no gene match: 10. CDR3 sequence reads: CASSSTPGLAGVHEQYF. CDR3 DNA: TGTGCCAGCAGCTCTACCCCGGGACTAGCGGGAGTACACGAGCAGTACTTC.

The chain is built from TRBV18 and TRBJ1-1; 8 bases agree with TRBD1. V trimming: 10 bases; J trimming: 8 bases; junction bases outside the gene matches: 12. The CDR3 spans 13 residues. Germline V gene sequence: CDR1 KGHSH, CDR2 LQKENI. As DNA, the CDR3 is TGTGCCACAAAACCCAGGGGGCAGCTCGAAGCTTTCTTT. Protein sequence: CATKPRGQLEAFF. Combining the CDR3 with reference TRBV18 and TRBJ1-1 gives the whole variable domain NAGVMQNPRHLVRRRGQEARLRCSPMKGHSHVYWYRQLPEEGLKFMVYLQKENIIDESGMPKERFSAEFPKEGPSILRIQQVVRGDSAAYFCATKPRGQLEAFFGQGTRLTVV.

The CDR3 nucleotides are TGTGCCAGCAGCCCCGGGACAGGAGGGGGCGAGCAGTTCTTC. It codes for CASSPGTGGGEQFF. The V gene is TRBV7-3, the J gene TRBJ2-1; the match to TRBD1 covers 8 bases. The CDR3 is 14 amino acids. V gave up 5 bases and J gave up 10 bases; unmatched junction bases: 10. Germline lookup yields CDR1 SGHTA and CDR2 FQGTGA.

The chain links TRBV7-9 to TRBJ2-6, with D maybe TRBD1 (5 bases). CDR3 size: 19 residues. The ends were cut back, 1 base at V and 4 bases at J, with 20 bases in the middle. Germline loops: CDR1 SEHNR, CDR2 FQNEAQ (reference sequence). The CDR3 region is CASSLGFGRAGSGANVLTF. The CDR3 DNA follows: TGTGCCAGCAGCTTAGGTTTTGGTCGTGCAGGGTCAGGGGCCAACGTCCTGACTTTC.

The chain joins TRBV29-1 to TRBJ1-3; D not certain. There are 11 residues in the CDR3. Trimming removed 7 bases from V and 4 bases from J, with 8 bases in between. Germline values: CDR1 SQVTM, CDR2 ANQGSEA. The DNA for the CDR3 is TGCAGCGGAACAACGGGAAACACCATATATTTT. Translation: CSGTTGNTIYF.

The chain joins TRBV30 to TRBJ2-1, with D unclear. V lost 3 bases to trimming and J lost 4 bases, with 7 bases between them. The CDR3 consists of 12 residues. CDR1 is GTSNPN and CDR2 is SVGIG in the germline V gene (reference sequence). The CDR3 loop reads CAWRENYNEQFF. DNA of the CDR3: TGTGCCTGGAGGGAGAATTACAATGAGCAGTTCTTC.

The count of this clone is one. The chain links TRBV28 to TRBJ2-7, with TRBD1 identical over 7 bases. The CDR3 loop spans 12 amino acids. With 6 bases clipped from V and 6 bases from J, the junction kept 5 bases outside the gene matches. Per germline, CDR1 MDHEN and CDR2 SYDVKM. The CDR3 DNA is TGTGCCAGCAGCCACAGGGGAATCGAGCAGTACTTC. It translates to CASSHRGIEQYF.

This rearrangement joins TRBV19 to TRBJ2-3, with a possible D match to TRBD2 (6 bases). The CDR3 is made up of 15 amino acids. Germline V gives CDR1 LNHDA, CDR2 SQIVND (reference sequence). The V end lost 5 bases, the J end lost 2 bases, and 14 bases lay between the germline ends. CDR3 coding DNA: TGTGCCAGTAGTCCAACCCGGGACTTCACAGATACGCAGTATTTT. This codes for CASSPTRDFTDTQYF.

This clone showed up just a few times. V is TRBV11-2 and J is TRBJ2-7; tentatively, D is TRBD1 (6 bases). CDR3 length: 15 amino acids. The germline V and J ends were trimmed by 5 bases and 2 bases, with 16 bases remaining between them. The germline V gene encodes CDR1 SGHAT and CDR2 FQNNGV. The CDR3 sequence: CASSPAYREPYEQYF. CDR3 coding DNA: TGTGCCAGCAGCCCCGCGTACAGGGAACCCTACGAGCAGTACTTC.

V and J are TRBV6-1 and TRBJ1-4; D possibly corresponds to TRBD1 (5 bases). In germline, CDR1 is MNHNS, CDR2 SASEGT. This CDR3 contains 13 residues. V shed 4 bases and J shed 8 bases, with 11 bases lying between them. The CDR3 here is CASSASGGEKLFF. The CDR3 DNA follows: TGTGCCAGCAGTGCCAGCGGGGGGGAAAAACTGTTTTTT.

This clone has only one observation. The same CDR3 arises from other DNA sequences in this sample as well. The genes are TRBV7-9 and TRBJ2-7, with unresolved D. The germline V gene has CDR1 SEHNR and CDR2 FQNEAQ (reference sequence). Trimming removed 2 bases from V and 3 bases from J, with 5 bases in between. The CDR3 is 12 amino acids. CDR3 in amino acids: CASSLTGYEQYF. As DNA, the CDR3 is TGTGCCAGCAGCTTAACCGGCTACGAGCAGTACTTC.

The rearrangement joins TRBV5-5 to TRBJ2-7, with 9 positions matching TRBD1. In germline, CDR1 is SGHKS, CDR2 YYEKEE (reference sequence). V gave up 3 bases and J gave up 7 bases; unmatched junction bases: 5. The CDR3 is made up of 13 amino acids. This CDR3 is CASSSWDREEQYF. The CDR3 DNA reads TGTGCCAGCAGCTCCTGGGACAGGGAGGAGCAGTACTTC.

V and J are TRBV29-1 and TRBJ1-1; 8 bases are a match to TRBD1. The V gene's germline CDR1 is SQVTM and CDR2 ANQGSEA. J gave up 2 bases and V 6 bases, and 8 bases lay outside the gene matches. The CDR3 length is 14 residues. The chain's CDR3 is CSVDLQGANTEAFF. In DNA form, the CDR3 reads TGCAGCGTCGACCTGCAGGGGGCAAACACTGAAGCTTTCTTT.

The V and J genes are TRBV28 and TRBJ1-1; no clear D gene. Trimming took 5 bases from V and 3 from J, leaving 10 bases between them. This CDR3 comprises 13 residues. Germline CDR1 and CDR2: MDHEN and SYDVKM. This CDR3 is CASSPGGDTEAFF. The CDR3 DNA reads TGTGCCAGCAGTCCAGGCGGGGACACTGAAGCTTTCTTT.